The 26 T cell receptor beta chains in this list originate from one sample, sequenced in a study of technical replicates of blood from a handful of donors. The method was immunoSEQ multiplex PCR; TCRdb's version includes in-frame clones alone and lacks a portion of them. The data show 60,000 to 70,000 clones, about 98% seen once. Sequencing used T cells isolated from PBMCs. These receptors came from a human donor in good health.

The V gene is TRBV18, the J gene TRBJ1-1; the D gene is possibly TRBD1 (5 bases). The CDR3 spans 16 residues. The germline gives CDR1 KGHSH, CDR2 LQKENI. V lost 1 base, J lost 0 bases, and 12 bases lay in between. The CDR3 DNA reads TGTGCCAGCTCACCACTCCAGGGCACGGTGAACACTGAAGCTTTCTTT. It specifies CASSPLQGTVNTEAFF.

This chain uses TRBV19 with TRBJ2-7, with 8 bases that match TRBD1. Germline CDR1 LNHDA, CDR2 SQIVND (reference sequence). Losses at the gene ends were 3 bases for V and 1 base for J; bases not matched to a gene: 5. The CDR3 has 15 residues. This CDR3 reads CASSMYQGASYEQYF. The DNA for the CDR3 is TGTGCCAGTAGTATGTACCAGGGGGCGTCCTACGAGCAGTACTTC.

The CDR3 DNA reads as TGCGCCAGCAGAGGGACAGGGGGCGGTCAGCAGTTCTTC. Encoded protein: CASRGTGGGQQFF. V is TRBV23-1 and J is TRBJ2-1; 12 bases map to TRBD1. TRBV23-1 is recorded as an ORF, its role being uncertain. The V and J ends lost 6 bases and 11 bases, in that order; junction bases with no gene match: 5. The CDR3 has 13 residues.

The chain couples TRBV6-4 to TRBJ1-1; D might be TRBD1 (5 bases). Per germline, CDR1 MRHNA and CDR2 SNTAGT. Trimming pared 4 bases from V and 5 bases from J, leaving 11 bases between. The CDR3 sequence is 13 residues long. The CDR3 here is CASSGGASTEAFF. DNA of the CDR3: TGTGCCAGCAGTGGGGGCGCGAGTACTGAAGCTTTCTTT.

V usage is TRBV30 and J usage is TRBJ1-4; D perhaps matches TRBD1 (5 bases). The germline CDR1 and CDR2 sequences are GTSNPN and SVGIG (reference sequence). V was shortened by 0 bases and J by 7 bases, with 12 bases between the two germline ends. The CDR3 runs 14 residues. CDR3 sequence (DNA): TGTGCCTGGAGTGTACTCAGCCAGGGTGAAAAACTGTTTTTT. Its protein is CAWSVLSQGEKLFF.

The chain links TRBV4-1 to TRBJ2-7; TRBD2 is a possible D gene (6 bases). V was cut by 1 base and J by 4 bases, with 14 bases left in between. Germline V lookup: CDR1 MGHRA, CDR2 YSYEKL. The CDR3 covers 15 residues. CDR3 protein: CASSQAPSAPYEQYF. In DNA, the CDR3 is TGCGCCAGCAGCCAAGCACCTAGCGCTCCATACGAGCAGTACTTC.

This rearrangement joins TRBV6-5 to TRBJ1-1, with D unresolved. V was pared by 6 bases and J by 6 bases, with 17 bases between. The germline V gene encodes CDR1 MNHEY and CDR2 SVGAGI. The CDR3 has 14 amino acids. The CDR3 loop reads CASSPREGRPEAFF. Written as DNA, the CDR3 is TGTGCCAGCAGCCCTAGGGAGGGAAGACCTGAAGCTTTCTTT.

The rearrangement uses TRBV7-6 and TRBJ2-1; D may be TRBD2 (6 bases). V was shortened by 3 bases and J by 2 bases, with 8 bases between the two germline ends. CDR1 and CDR2 from the germline V gene are SGHVS and FNYEAQ. The CDR3 covers 14 residues. The CDR3 nucleotides read TGTGCCAGCAGCTTGGGACTCCCCTACAATGAGCAGTTCTTC. Translating gives CASSLGLPYNEQFF.

This sequence joins TRBV5-1 and TRBJ2-5, with TRBD1 matching 8 bases. Germline trimming cut 5 bases from V and 5 bases from J; bases unmatched to any gene: 8. The CDR3 has 14 residues. Germline V gene data show CDR1 as SGHRS and CDR2 as YFSETQ. The DNA of the CDR3 is TGCGCCAGCAGATTTCAGGGGGCGGGCGAGACCCAGTACTTC. Protein: CASRFQGAGETQYF.

This chain connects TRBV2 to TRBJ2-7; TRBD2 might be the D (5 bases). The CDR3 loop spans 15 amino acids. Germline assignment: CDR1 SNHLY and CDR2 FYNNEI. The V and J ends lost 4 bases and 3 bases respectively, with 16 bases between them. CDR3 coding DNA: TGTGCCAGCAGTGGTCAGCGGTCCAGTCTCTACGAGCAGTACTTC. It yields the protein CASSGQRSSLYEQYF.

The chain couples TRBV9 to TRBJ2-1, with D possibly TRBD1 on 6 matching bases. The CDR3 runs to 13 residues. Per germline, CDR1 SGDLS and CDR2 YYNGEE. V shed 5 bases and J shed 9 bases, with 15 bases lying between them. The chain's CDR3 is CASSTTGLGEQFF. The CDR3 region has the DNA TGTGCCAGCAGTACTACAGGGTTAGGTGAGCAGTTCTTC. The variable domain in full, completed from reference TRBV9 and TRBJ2-1, reads DSGVTQTPKHLITATGQRVTLRCSPRSGDLSVYWYQQSLDQGLQFLIQYYNGEERAKGNILERFSAQQFPDLHSELNLSSLELGDSALYFCASSTTGLGEQFFGPGTRLTVL.

The rearrangement links TRBV4-1 to TRBJ2-7; possibly TRBD1 for D (6 bases). Trimming pared 0 bases from V and 3 bases from J, leaving 12 bases between. This CDR3 is built from 15 residues. In germline, CDR1 is MGHRA, CDR2 YSYEKL. In DNA form, the CDR3 reads TGCGCCAGCAGCCAAGAAAACAGGGCGGTCTACGAGCAGTACTTC. Protein product: CASSQENRAVYEQYF.

The chain uses TRBV6-5 and TRBJ1-2, with TRBD1 as a possible D gene (5 bases). The V gene lost 6 bases and the J gene lost 6 bases, with 14 bases spanning the gap. Germline V CDR1 and CDR2: MNHEY, SVGAGI. The CDR3 runs 13 residues. The CDR3 sequence is CASRDVGGNGYTF. The CDR3 coding sequence is TGTGCCAGCAGGGATGTCGGGGGGAATGGCTACACCTTC.

CDR3 bases: TGCAGTGCTAGATCAGGACAGGGCTACACCTTC. It translates to CSARSGQGYTF. V is TRBV20-1 and J is TRBJ1-2; the D gene is possibly TRBD1 (6 bases). CDR1 is DFQATT, CDR2 SNEGSKA, per germline (reference sequence). Trimming shortened V by 2 bases and J by 8 bases, and 9 bases separated the two germline ends. The CDR3 is 11 residues long.

The rearrangement links TRBV5-1 to TRBJ2-7; tentatively, D is TRBD1 (6 bases). CDR1 is SGHRS, CDR2 YFSETQ, per germline. The V gene lost 2 bases and the J gene lost 6 bases, with 6 bases spanning the gap. The CDR3 extends over 11 amino acids. The CDR3 DNA follows: TGCGCCAGCAGCTTCAGGGGCGAGCAGTACTTC. Amino acid sequence: CASSFRGEQYF.

V is TRBV19 and J is TRBJ2-6; D ambiguous. This CDR3 is built from 13 residues. The V gene lost 10 bases and the J gene lost 1 base, with 8 bases spanning the gap. Looked up from germline, CDR1 is LNHDA and CDR2 is SQIVND (reference sequence). CDR3: CATTTSGANVLTF. The CDR3 DNA reads TGTGCCACCACAACGTCTGGGGCCAACGTCCTGACTTTC.

The CDR3 region is CASSLLGTGGGQPQHF. The DNA for the CDR3 is TGTGCCAGCAGCTTACTCGGGACAGGGGGAGGGCAGCCCCAGCATTTT. The rearrangement links TRBV7-8 to TRBJ1-5; 11 nucleotides align to TRBD1. CDR3 length: 16 amino acids. After removal of 2 bases from V and 7 bases from J, the junction contained 7 bases not matched to a gene. Per the germline V gene, CDR1 is SGHVS and CDR2 is FQNEAQ. Based on the CDR3 plus reference TRBV7-8 and TRBJ1-5, the full variable domain is GAGVSQSPRYKVAKRGQDVALRCDPISGHVSLFWYQQALGQGPEFLTYFQNEAQLDKSGLPSDRFFAERPEGSVSTLKIQRTQQEDSAVYLCASSLLGTGGGQPQHFGDGTRLSIL.

This clone was observed once. Here the CDR3 reads CASSLGAGANTEAFF. The CDR3 DNA sequence: TGTGCCAGCAGCTTAGGAGCAGGGGCGAACACTGAAGCTTTCTTT. The V call is TRBV7-6, the J call TRBJ1-1, with TRBD1 as a possible D gene (6 bases). This CDR3 comprises 15 residues. Trimming removed 1 base at V and 1 base at J, with 10 bases between. Germline lookup yields CDR1 SGHVS and CDR2 FNYEAQ.

This chain connects TRBV28 to TRBJ2-1; the match to TRBD2 covers 7 bases. Germline CDR1 MDHEN, CDR2 SYDVKM. J gave up 0 bases and V 6 bases, and 14 bases lay outside the gene matches. The length of the CDR3 is 18 residues. The CDR3 region has the DNA TGTGCCAGCAGAGAGATAGGGCCGTCTAGCGGCTCCTACAATGAGCAGTTCTTC. Translation: CASREIGPSSGSYNEQFF.

This chain connects TRBV5-4 to TRBJ2-5, with 11 positions matching TRBD2. The CDR3 has 16 residues. The germline V gene has CDR1 SGHNT and CDR2 YYREEE (reference sequence). The trim removed 4 bases at V and 1 base at J, leaving 6 bases unmatched. The CDR3: CASSKPGTSGQETQYF. Here the CDR3 DNA reads TGTGCCAGCAGCAAACCCGGGACTAGCGGCCAAGAGACCCAGTACTTC.

The genes are TRBV19 and TRBJ1-2; TRBD1 might be the D (6 bases). Germline V lookup: CDR1 LNHDA, CDR2 SQIVND (reference sequence). Between the trimmed V and J ends, which lost 2 bases and 7 bases, there was a span of 8 bases. This CDR3 is 12 amino acids long. CDR3 residues: CASSISGAGYTF. The CDR3, as DNA: TGTGCCAGTAGTATATCAGGGGCTGGCTACACCTTC.

The genes are TRBV2 and TRBJ1-1, with D maybe TRBD1 (5 bases). CDR1 is SNHLY, CDR2 FYNNEI, per germline. There are 14 residues in the CDR3. V lost 6 bases and J 1 base, leaving 12 bases between the germline ends. CDR3 sequence reads: CASSVLGQNTEAFF. The CDR3 bases are TGTGCCAGCAGCGTATTAGGACAGAACACTGAAGCTTTCTTT.

The chain employs TRBV27 and TRBJ1-4, with TRBD1 matching over 7 bases. J lost 7 bases, V lost 5 bases, and 4 bases had no gene match. From germline, CDR1 is MNHEY and CDR2 SMNVEV (reference sequence). The CDR3 sequence is 13 residues long. DNA for the CDR3: TGTGCCAGCAGTCCACAGGGGCTTGAAAAACTGTTTTTT. It translates to CASSPQGLEKLFF.

This rearrangement joins TRBV5-6 to TRBJ2-7; 9 bases line up with TRBD1. The germline V gene has CDR1 SGHDT and CDR2 YYEEEE. The CDR3 has 14 residues. V was pared by 2 bases and J by 2 bases, with 2 bases of the junction left unmatched. In DNA form, the CDR3 reads TGTGCCAGCAGCTTTGACAGGGGGGCCTACGAGCAGTACTTC. Protein product: CASSFDRGAYEQYF. Full variable domain (outside the CDR3, taken from reference TRBV5-6 and TRBJ2-7): DAGVTQSPTHLIKTRGQQVTLRCSPKSGHDTVSWYQQALGQGPQFIFQYYEEEERQRGNFPDRFSGHQFPNYSSELNVNALLLGDSALYLCASSFDRGAYEQYFGPGTRLTVT.

This chain uses TRBV6-5 with TRBJ2-7; 11 nucleotides agree with TRBD1. The germline V gene encodes CDR1 MNHEY and CDR2 SVGAGI. The CDR3 runs 15 residues. V trimming: 6 bases; J trimming: 5 bases; junction bases outside the gene matches: 9. CDR3 sequence reads: CASRPDRGRIHEQYF. The CDR3 DNA follows: TGTGCCAGCAGGCCGGACAGGGGGCGCATCCACGAGCAGTACTTC.

V usage is TRBV12-5 and J usage is TRBJ2-5, with a weak D call TRBD2 (5 bases). The germline gives CDR1 LGHNT, CDR2 FRNRAP. This CDR3 region has 14 residues. Between the trimmed V and J ends, which lost 6 bases and 2 bases, there was a span of 13 bases. The DNA of the CDR3 is TGTGCTAGTGGGGTCGGGGATAATCAAGAGACCCAGTACTTC. It codes for CASGVGDNQETQYF.